The next 30 T cell receptor beta chains were all read from a single sample in a study of cytomegalovirus exposure and HLA in healthy donors. This PCR relied on a set of 60 Vbeta primers and 13 Jbeta primers. Data came from immunoSEQ multiplex PCR; TCRdb stores just in-frame clones and leaves some out. The sample contains about 190,000 clones, about 80% of which appear only once. The sequenced sample was PBMCs. The receptors derive from a woman younger than 30 in good health and CMV-seropositive.

This chain uses TRBV7-3 with TRBJ2-2; D is unresolved. Deletions cut 6 bases from V and 9 bases from J, with 17 bases between. The CDR3 runs 14 residues. The V gene's germline CDR1 is SGHTA and CDR2 FQGTGA. CDR3 coding DNA: TGTGCCAGCAGATCCTTACCGGCGGCTCGGGAGCTGTTTTTT. This codes for CASRSLPAARELFF.

CDR3 amino acids: CASSRTGYSNQPQHF. CDR3 nucleotide sequence: TGTGCCAGCTCACGAACAGGGTATAGCAATCAGCCCCAGCATTTT. The chain is built from TRBV18 and TRBJ1-5, with a possible D match to TRBD1 (6 bases). CDR1 KGHSH and CDR2 LQKENI come from the germline V gene. Trimming cost V 4 bases and J 0 bases, with 10 bases left between them. The CDR3 spans 15 residues.

The J gene is TRBJ1-1, the V gene TRBV19; D gene uncertain. V lost 5 bases, J lost 4 bases, and 11 bases lay in between. Germline assignment: CDR1 LNHDA and CDR2 SQIVND (reference sequence). CDR3 length: 13 residues. The CDR3 is CASSPTGFTEAFF. In DNA form, the CDR3 reads TGTGCCAGTAGTCCGACGGGATTCACTGAAGCTTTCTTT. The full variable domain, completed using reference TRBV19 and TRBJ1-1, is DGGITQSPKYLFRKEGQNVTLSCEQNLNHDAMYWYRQDPGQGLRLIYYSQIVNDFQKGDIAEGYSVSREKKESFPLTVTSAQKNPTAFYLCASSPTGFTEAFFGQGTRLTVV.

The chain is built from TRBV30 and TRBJ1-3; D is unresolved. Trimming stripped 2 bases from V and 3 bases from J, with 11 bases between. CDR1 and CDR2 (germline): GTSNPN, SVGIG (reference sequence). This CDR3 comprises 14 residues. The CDR3 spells CAWSSPAGGNTIYF. The CDR3 DNA is TGTGCCTGGAGTTCCCCAGCGGGTGGAAACACCATATATTTT.

The CDR3 sequence is CASSYSKGNGYTF. CDR3 DNA sequence: TGTGCCAGCAGTTACTCAAAGGGGAATGGCTACACCTTC. The chain couples TRBV6-5 to TRBJ1-2; maybe TRBD1 (5 bases). Germline CDR1 reads MNHEY; CDR2 reads SVGAGI. V was cut by 0 bases and J by 6 bases, with 8 bases left in between. This CDR3 spans 13 amino acids.

This clone was counted a few times. The rearrangement uses TRBV19 and TRBJ1-6, with D tentatively TRBD1 (5 bases). V lost 6 bases and J 6 bases, leaving 15 bases between the germline ends. CDR1 is LNHDA and CDR2 is SQIVND in the germline V gene (reference sequence). The CDR3 sequence is 15 residues long. CDR3 amino acids: CASSPIQGPNSPLHF. The DNA for the CDR3 is TGTGCCAGTAGCCCAATCCAGGGCCCTAATTCACCCCTCCACTTT.

As for this clone: Other DNA sequences in this specimen translate into the identical CDR3. The chain recombines TRBV13 with TRBJ2-3; D ambiguous. Germline CDR1 and CDR2: PRHDT and FYEKMQ (reference sequence). The CDR3 extends over 13 amino acids. Trimming took 4 bases from V and 2 from J, leaving 7 bases between them. The CDR3 sequence: CASSSTSTDTQYF. CDR3 sequence (DNA): TGTGCCAGCAGCTCTACCTCCACAGATACGCAGTATTTT.

The chain recombines TRBV27 with TRBJ1-1, with 10 bases aligning to TRBD1. The CDR3 covers 15 residues. J gave up 4 bases and V 8 bases, and 10 bases lay outside the gene matches. Germline lookup yields CDR1 MNHEY and CDR2 SMNVEV (reference sequence). Here the CDR3 reads CASFVTGGSSTEAFF. The CDR3 bases are TGTGCCAGCTTCGTGACAGGGGGCTCGAGCACTGAAGCTTTCTTT.

The V and J genes are TRBV28 and TRBJ2-7, with 8 bases identical to TRBD2. The CDR3 contains 16 residues. CDR1 is MDHEN and CDR2 is SYDVKM in the germline V gene. With 1 base clipped from V and 4 bases from J, the junction kept 9 bases outside the gene matches. For the CDR3, the DNA is TGTGCCAGCAGTTTATTTTTGGCGGGGGGAGGATACGAGCAGTACTTC. It encodes CASSLFLAGGGYEQYF.

The chain links TRBV28 to TRBJ2-2; D may be TRBD2 (5 bases). Germline values: CDR1 MDHEN, CDR2 SYDVKM. There are 13 residues in the CDR3. The V end was cut by 8 bases, the J end by 6 bases, with 13 bases between. This CDR3 reads CASLTAGAGELFF. In DNA form, the CDR3 reads TGTGCCAGCTTAACTGCCGGGGCCGGGGAGCTGTTTTTT.

The chain is built from TRBV4-1 and TRBJ2-7; the match to TRBD2 covers 12 bases. The CDR3 is made up of 16 amino acids. CDR1 is MGHRA, CDR2 YSYEKL, per germline. V gave up 3 bases and J gave up 3 bases; unmatched junction bases: 6. The CDR3 coding sequence is TGCGCCAGCAGCCAGGAATGGACTAGCGGGGTCTACGAGCAGTACTTC. Translated, it gives CASSQEWTSGVYEQYF.

Comments on this clone: Relative to the germline gene, one junction end is altered; a read error may explain this. The rearrangement links TRBV7-9 to TRBJ1-2, with no clear D. The germline V gene encodes CDR1 SEHNR and CDR2 FQNEAQ (reference sequence). There are 10 residues in the CDR3. The CDR3 DNA sequence: TGTTCCAGCAGCTCTCCCGGGTCCGCCTTC. As protein: CSSSSPGSAF. Combining the CDR3 with reference TRBV7-9 and TRBJ1-2 gives the whole variable domain DTGVSQNPRHKITKRGQNVTFRCDPISEHNRLYWYRQTLGQGPEFLTYFQNEAQLEKSRLLSDRFSAERPKGSFSTLEIQRTEQGDSAMYLCSSSSPGSAFGSGTRLTVV.

This clone was seen just once. The V gene is TRBV25-1, the J gene TRBJ1-3; 9 bases line up with TRBD1. CDR3 length: 13 amino acids. Germline lookup yields CDR1 MGHDK and CDR2 SYGVNS. After removal of 11 bases from V and 4 bases from J, the junction contained 6 bases not matched to a gene. CDR3 in amino acids: CAPNRGQGNTIYF. The CDR3 DNA reads as TGTGCCCCGAACAGGGGGCAAGGAAACACCATATATTTT. Full variable domain (missing parts from reference TRBV25-1 and TRBJ1-3): EADIYQTPRYLVIGTGKKITLECSQTMGHDKMYWYQQDPGMELHLIHYSYGVNSTEKGDLSSESTVSRIRTEHFPLTLESARPSHTSQYLCAPNRGQGNTIYFGEGSWLTVV.

The rearrangement links TRBV11-2 to TRBJ2-5, with a tentative D call TRBD1 (6 bases). With 1 base removed from V and 1 base from J, the gap between germline ends came to 10 bases. The CDR3 loop spans 15 amino acids. Germline CDR1 and CDR2: SGHAT and FQNNGV. The CDR3 DNA reads TGTGCCAGCAGCTTAGCTGGACAGCCCCAAGAGACCCAGTACTTC. Its translation: CASSLAGQPQETQYF. The entire variable domain, with the rest obtained from reference TRBV11-2 and TRBJ2-5, is as follows: EAGVAQSPRYKIIEKRQSVAFWCNPISGHATLYWYQQILGQGPKLLIQFQNNGVVDDSQLPKDRFSAERLKGVDSTLKIQPAKLEDSAVYLCASSLAGQPQETQYFGPGTRLLVL.

The chain uses TRBV11-2 and TRBJ2-5, with 9 bases aligning to TRBD1. V gave up 5 bases and J gave up 5 bases; unmatched junction bases: 12. The V gene's germline CDR1 is SGHAT and CDR2 FQNNGV. CDR3 length: 16 amino acids. CDR3 loop: CASSPGQGPQGETQYF. Written as DNA, the CDR3 is TGTGCCAGCAGCCCAGGACAGGGGCCGCAGGGGGAGACCCAGTACTTC.

This sequence joins TRBV6-1 and TRBJ2-3, with a weak D call TRBD1 (5 bases). This CDR3 has 14 amino acids. Per the germline V gene, CDR1 is MNHNS and CDR2 is SASEGT. The V end lost 6 bases, the J end lost 4 bases, and 14 bases lay between the germline ends. CDR3 nucleotide sequence: TGTGCCAGCAGGGCAGGGTTCGGAGCAGATACGCAGTATTTT. Its protein product is CASRAGFGADTQYF.

This chain links TRBV10-3 with TRBJ1-5; D gene ambiguous. Trimming pared 3 bases from V and 2 bases from J, leaving 11 bases between. This CDR3 is 15 amino acids long. Germline values: CDR1 ENHRY, CDR2 SYGVKD. CDR3 loop: CAISERVVGNQPQHF. The CDR3 bases are TGTGCCATCAGTGAAAGAGTAGTTGGCAATCAGCCCCAGCATTTT.

The chain has TRBV9 and TRBJ1-6, with D uncertain. Trimming removed 0 bases from V and 9 bases from J, with 10 bases in between. There are 14 residues in the CDR3. Germline V gene lookup returns CDR1 SGDLS and CDR2 YYNGEE. The CDR3 coding sequence is TGTGCCAGCAGCGTAGGGAACGGCGGTTCACCCCTCCACTTT. Translated: CASSVGNGGSPLHF.

The rearrangement joins TRBV6-1 to TRBJ2-3; perhaps TRBD2 as D (6 bases). V lost 2 bases to trimming and J lost 6 bases, with 15 bases between them. CDR3 length: 15 residues. Germline CDR1 and CDR2: MNHNS and SASEGT. This chain's CDR3 is CASSELEGRSDTQYF. CDR3 coding DNA: TGTGCCAGCAGTGAATTGGAGGGGAGAAGTGATACGCAGTATTTT.

This clone came up once. V gene TRBV25-1 combines with J gene TRBJ2-5, with TRBD2 matching 8 bases. The CDR3 covers 13 residues. V dropped 5 bases and J dropped 5; count of bases not matched to a gene: 4. The germline V gene encodes CDR1 MGHDK and CDR2 SYGVNS. The DNA of the CDR3 is TGTGCCAGCAGTCGGGAGGGATCGGAGACCCAGTACTTC. As protein: CASSREGSETQYF.

This chain connects TRBV9 to TRBJ2-1, with D unresolved. Trimming cost V 0 bases and J 4 bases, with 8 bases left between them. This CDR3 comprises 14 residues. Germline CDR1 reads SGDLS; CDR2 reads YYNGEE. CDR3 loop: CASSVVTRYNEQFF. In DNA form, the CDR3 reads TGTGCCAGCAGCGTAGTTACCAGATACAATGAGCAGTTCTTC.

The chain carries TRBV7-9 and TRBJ1-1, with 8 bases that match TRBD1. The CDR3 sequence is 13 residues long. In germline, CDR1 is SEHNR, CDR2 FQNEAQ (reference sequence). Unmatched junction bases numbered 4, after V lost 7 bases and J lost 3 bases. CDR3 coding DNA: TGTGCCAGCACCTACAGGGGGTACACTGAAGCTTTCTTT. It encodes CASTYRGYTEAFF.

The chain combines TRBV5-4 with TRBJ1-2, with a tentative D call TRBD1 (5 bases). CDR3 length: 12 residues. Germline assignment: CDR1 SGHNT and CDR2 YYREEE (reference sequence). V lost 4 bases and J lost 7, with 11 bases in between. The CDR3 coding sequence is TGTGCCAGCAGCATCCAGGGAGGTGGCTACACCTTC. This translates into CASSIQGGGYTF.

The chain is built from TRBV9 and TRBJ1-2; TRBD1 agrees at 7 bases. The CDR3 contains 17 residues. Germline CDR1 SGDLS, CDR2 YYNGEE. Trimming cost V 0 bases and J 4 bases; bases outside gene matches: 12. CDR3 in amino acids: CASSVVSRGTVLYGYTF. The CDR3, as DNA: TGTGCCAGCAGCGTAGTGTCCAGGGGGACGGTCCTCTATGGCTACACCTTC.

The genes are TRBV5-4 and TRBJ1-4, with D possibly being TRBD1 (6 bases). V was trimmed by 3 bases and J by 4 bases, leaving 10 bases between them. Germline lookup yields CDR1 SGHNT and CDR2 YYREEE (reference sequence). This CDR3 region has 14 residues. CDR3 coding DNA: TGTGCCAGCAGCTCCGGACAGTTTAATGAAAAACTGTTTTTT. Translated: CASSSGQFNEKLFF. Using reference TRBV5-4 and TRBJ1-4 for the parts outside the CDR3, the full variable domain is ETGVTQSPTHLIKTRGQQVTLRCSSQSGHNTVSWYQQALGQGPQFIFQYYREEENGRGNFPPRFSGLQFPNYSSELNVNALELDDSALYLCASSSGQFNEKLFFGSGTQLSVL.

The V call is TRBV9, the J call TRBJ1-2; TRBD1 aligns across 7 bases. V shed 3 bases and J 6 bases; nucleotides not matched to a gene: 2. CDR3 length: 12 amino acids. CDR1 and CDR2 (germline): SGDLS, YYNGEE. CDR3 bases: TGTGCCAGCAGCGCCGGGACAGATGGCTACACCTTC. It yields the protein CASSAGTDGYTF.

This clone was seen a few times. The chain is built from TRBV5-6 and TRBJ2-7; D remains ambiguous. The CDR3 is made up of 15 amino acids. Germline values: CDR1 SGHDT, CDR2 YYEEEE. Trimming shortened V by 4 bases and J by 7 bases, and 21 bases separated the two germline ends. CDR3 DNA: TGTGCCAGCAGCCCGTCCCTACTCTCCTCCTGGGAGCAGTACGTC. It yields the protein CASSPSLLSSWEQYV.

The chain recombines TRBV15 with TRBJ1-4; 8 nucleotides agree with TRBD1. The CDR3 has 17 amino acids. The V gene's germline CDR1 is LNHNV and CDR2 YYDKDF (reference sequence). The V and J ends lost 1 base and 3 bases, in that order; junction bases with no gene match: 7. The CDR3 coding sequence is TGTGCCACCAGCAGAGCTGGCCGGACAGGGTCTAATGAAAAACTGTTTTTT. Translating it yields CATSRAGRTGSNEKLFF.

The rearrangement uses TRBV30 and TRBJ2-1, with 8 bases identical to TRBD2. CDR1 and CDR2 (germline): GTSNPN, SVGIG (reference sequence). The CDR3 spans 13 residues. With 7 bases clipped from V and 0 bases from J, the junction kept 2 bases outside the gene matches. CDR3 sequence reads: CASSGPSYNEQFF. CDR3 DNA: TGTGCCTCTAGCGGGCCCTCCTACAATGAGCAGTTCTTC.

This chain uses TRBV21-1 with TRBJ2-7; TRBD1 is taken as the D call from the table, unchecked against the DNA. TRBV21-1 is a recognized pseudogene. The CDR3 is 16 residues long. For the CDR3, the DNA is TGTGCCAGCAGCACCCGGACAGATGGCAGGACCTACGAGCAGTACTTC. This gives the protein CASSTRTDGRTYEQYF.